The sequence of this T cell receptor (beta chain) was determined in a study of shared clonotypes between healthy human individuals. Study at large: Three plates each covered CD4 naive and memory; CD8 naive two, CD8 memory one.

Measured with immunoSEQ multiplex PCR; TCRdb has only the in-frame clones, and not every one. The table has 600,000 to 750,000 clones, about two thirds seen once; the top ten hold about 1.7%. With V trimmed by 1 base and J by 4 bases, 11 bases remained unmatched. The CDR3 consists of 17 residues. Per the germline V gene, CDR1 is SGHNT and CDR2 is YYREEE (reference sequence). The specimen sequenced was memory CD4+ T cells sorted from blood. Subset given: CD45RA-negative fraction. This rearrangement joins TRBV5-4 to TRBJ2-3, with 8 positions matching TRBD2. This receptor was taken from a woman aged 25 to 39 in good health. The CDR3 region is CASSLFVAGGASDTQYF. As DNA, the CDR3 is TGTGCCAGCAGCTTGTTTGTGGCGGGAGGAGCTTCAGATACGCAGTATTTT. The whole variable domain, filled in from reference TRBV5-4 and TRBJ2-3, reads ETGVTQSPTHLIKTRGQQVTLRCSSQSGHNTVSWYQQALGQGPQFIFQYYREEENGRGNFPPRFSGLQFPNYSSELNVNALELDDSALYLCASSLFVAGGASDTQYFGPGTRLTVL.